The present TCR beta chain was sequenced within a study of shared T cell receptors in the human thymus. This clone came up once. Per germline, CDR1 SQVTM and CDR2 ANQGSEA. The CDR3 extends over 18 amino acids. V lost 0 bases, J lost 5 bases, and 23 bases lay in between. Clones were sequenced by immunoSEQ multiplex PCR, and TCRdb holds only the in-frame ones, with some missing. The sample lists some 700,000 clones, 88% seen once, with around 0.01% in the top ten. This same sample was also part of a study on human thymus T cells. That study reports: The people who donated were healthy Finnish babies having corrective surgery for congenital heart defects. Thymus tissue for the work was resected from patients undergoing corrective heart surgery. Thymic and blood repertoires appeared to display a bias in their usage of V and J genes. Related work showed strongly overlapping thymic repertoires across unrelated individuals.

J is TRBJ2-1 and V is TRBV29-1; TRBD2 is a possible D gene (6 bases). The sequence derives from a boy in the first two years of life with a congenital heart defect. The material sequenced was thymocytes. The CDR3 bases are TGCAGCGTTGAAGACCCCTTTTTTCGGGACTCCGGAAACAATGAGCAGTTCTTC. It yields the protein CSVEDPFFRDSGNNEQFF.